This T cell receptor beta chain was identified in a study of T cells after yellow fever vaccination. At the level of the study: In the case of low-cell-number fractions, SMART-Seq v4 Ultra Low Input was used for preparation.

This clonotype was detected a few times. Its antigen is not identified. Trimming took off 3 bases at V and 10 bases at J, with 13 bases between the two ends. This CDR3 is 14 amino acids long. TCRdb independently ran MiXCR on the 5' RACE reads; one entry per CDR3 protein. Of some 350,000 distinct CDR3 sequences in the sample, 9.5% to 13% were seen once. General study points: Clonotype sharing between CD4 and CD8 compartments was small.

The clonotype originates from a man between 18 and 29 years old who received the YFV17D yellow fever vaccine. V usage is TRBV12-3 or TRBV12-4 and J usage is TRBJ1-6; maybe TRBD1 (5 bases). Sample: PBMCs, taken on the day of the first yellow fever vaccination. This chain's CDR3 is CASSLRGINSPLHF. The CDR3 nucleotides read TGTGCCAGCAGTTTGAGGGGAATTAACTCACCCCTCCACTTT.